Sequencing of this TCR beta chain was carried out in a study of spatial heterogeneity in lung cancer. One entry per CDR3 protein results from TCRdb running MiXCR on the 5' RACE reads. The sample holds more than 20,000 distinct CDR3 sequences; about a sixth are singletons and the top ten take about 30%. The time point is: sample taken at primary tumor resection. General study findings and limits: It was found that expanded intratumoral alpha and beta TCR counts tracked tumor mutation counts.

For this clonotype: Its antigen is unidentified.

Looked up from germline, CDR1 is SEHNR and CDR2 is FQNEAQ (reference sequence). The CDR3 is made up of 14 amino acids. V was trimmed by 1 base and J by 2 bases, leaving 7 bases between them. The receptor's source is a female donor with early-stage non-small cell lung cancer. The sequenced sample was lung tumor tissue, obtained at surgery. J is TRBJ2-3 and V is TRBV7-9; D is ambiguous. The CDR3 nucleotides are TGTGCCAGCAGCTTAGGAGCAGTCACAGATACGCAGTATTTT. Translation gives CASSLGAVTDTQYF.